The rows below give T cell receptor beta chains drawn from one sample of a study of T cells in Graves' hyperthyroidism and ophthalmopathy. In TCRdb, the multiplex PCR reads were re-called with MiXCR into one record per CDR3 protein. Here the sample spans hundreds of thousands of distinct CDR3 sequences, 14% to 15% being singletons. The sequenced sample was blood. The receptors originated from a woman in her thirties or forties with Graves' ophthalmopathy. Both conserved end residues are trimmed from each CDR3.

v_gene: TRBV20-1; j_gene: TRBJ1-5; len: 12; CDR3aa: SALTGSSNQPQH
v_gene: TRBV28; j_gene: TRBJ2-7; len: 13; CDR3aa: ASRGTGVTPYEQY
v_gene: TRBV12-3/TRBV12-4; j_gene: TRBJ1-1; len: 11; CDR3aa: ASSLWLNTEAF
v_gene: TRBV7-9; j_gene: TRBJ2-7; len: 11; CDR3aa: ASSSGTGAEQY
v_gene: TRBV7-2; j_gene: TRBJ2-2; len: 13; CDR3aa: ASSSGLVITGELF
v_gene: TRBV2; j_gene: TRBJ2-7; len: 12; CDR3aa: ASSSGQGVHEQY
v_gene: TRBV11-2; j_gene: TRBJ1-1; len: 9; CDR3aa: ASSYDRKAF
v_gene: TRBV19; j_gene: TRBJ1-5; len: 13; CDR3aa: ASRAWDRGYQPQH
v_gene: TRBV5-1; j_gene: TRBJ2-5; len: 11; CDR3aa: ASLGLRGETQY
v_gene: TRBV11-2; j_gene: TRBJ2-7; len: 13; CDR3aa: ASSLLGSVAYEQY
v_gene: TRBV19; j_gene: TRBJ1-1; len: 12; CDR3aa: ASSAHRVPTEAF
v_gene: TRBV19; j_gene: TRBJ1-1; len: 11; CDR3aa: ASSMEGAGEAF
v_gene: TRBV20-1; j_gene: TRBJ2-5; len: 11; CDR3aa: SARDRVTETQY
v_gene: TRBV24-1; j_gene: TRBJ2-5; len: 13; CDR3aa: ATSDLRSGKETQY
v_gene: TRBV6-2/TRBV6-3; j_gene: TRBJ2-7; len: 12; CDR3aa: ASSPSSTVYEQY
v_gene: TRBV6-2/TRBV6-3; j_gene: TRBJ2-5; len: 15; CDR3aa: ASSYLYMDRGQETQY
v_gene: TRBV15; j_gene: TRBJ2-2; len: 11; CDR3aa: ATHDTDTGELF
v_gene: TRBV15; j_gene: TRBJ1-2; len: 13; CDR3aa: ATSRDRQGGYGYT
v_gene: TRBV6-1; j_gene: TRBJ2-7; len: 13; CDR3aa: ASSPKLLTRHEQY
v_gene: TRBV11-2; j_gene: TRBJ1-5; len: 14; CDR3aa: ASSSHRESGNQPQH
v_gene: TRBV12-3/TRBV12-4; j_gene: TRBJ2-2; len: 12; CDR3aa: ASSRTANTGELF
v_gene: TRBV3-1; j_gene: TRBJ2-7; len: 15; CDR3aa: ASSQDRGTLSSYEQY
v_gene: TRBV6-1; j_gene: TRBJ2-7; len: 11; CDR3aa: ASSFRDRLEQY
v_gene: TRBV5-5; j_gene: TRBJ2-5; len: 14; CDR3aa: ASSLRQGNWQETQY
v_gene: TRBV4-1; j_gene: TRBJ1-1; len: 13; CDR3aa: ASSQSGQGNTEAF
v_gene: TRBV6-2/TRBV6-3; j_gene: TRBJ2-7; len: 11; CDR3aa: ASSYAVSYEQY
v_gene: TRBV28; j_gene: TRBJ1-2; len: 10; CDR3aa: ASRTGSYGYT
v_gene: TRBV15; j_gene: TRBJ1-1; len: 12; CDR3aa: ATSSGGLNTEAF
v_gene: TRBV7-2; j_gene: TRBJ1-5; len: 11; CDR3aa: ASSLWENQPQH
v_gene: TRBV6-1; j_gene: TRBJ1-2; len: 10; CDR3aa: ASTTGTHRYT
v_gene: TRBV6-2/TRBV6-3; j_gene: TRBJ2-1; len: 14; CDR3aa: ASSYGAGPSYNEQF
v_gene: TRBV19; j_gene: TRBJ1-5; len: 12; CDR3aa: ASSPGTAYQPQH
v_gene: TRBV28; j_gene: TRBJ2-7; len: 11; CDR3aa: ASSFPPTYEQY
v_gene: TRBV2; j_gene: TRBJ1-5; len: 12; CDR3aa: ASSAGTRNQPQH
v_gene: TRBV28; j_gene: TRBJ1-2; len: 12; CDR3aa: ASSFITGVMGYT
v_gene: TRBV27; j_gene: TRBJ2-7; len: 11; CDR3aa: ASSFNGAYEQY
v_gene: TRBV5-1; j_gene: TRBJ2-7; len: 15; CDR3aa: ASTPGSGRAGAYEQY
v_gene: TRBV2; j_gene: TRBJ2-5; len: 11; CDR3aa: ASSAGQQVTQY
v_gene: TRBV12-3/TRBV12-4; j_gene: TRBJ1-1; len: 10; CDR3aa: ASGWGTAEAF
v_gene: TRBV12-3/TRBV12-4; j_gene: TRBJ2-5; len: 11; CDR3aa: ASRTEGEATQY
v_gene: TRBV11-3; j_gene: TRBJ2-3; len: 15; CDR3aa: ASSLGSGLTSTDTQY
v_gene: TRBV4-2; j_gene: TRBJ1-5; len: 13; CDR3aa: ASSQEAGGNQPQH
v_gene: TRBV7-9; j_gene: TRBJ2-6; len: 13; CDR3aa: ASSFEGSGANVLT
v_gene: TRBV12-3/TRBV12-4; j_gene: TRBJ1-1; len: 10; CDR3aa: ASSLGPPDAF
v_gene: TRBV19; j_gene: TRBJ2-5; len: 15; CDR3aa: ASSPHRGREYQETQY
v_gene: TRBV28; j_gene: TRBJ1-2; len: 10; CDR3aa: ASMAGPEDYT
v_gene: TRBV20-1; j_gene: TRBJ1-2; len: 13; CDR3aa: SARVPIQINYGYT
v_gene: TRBV12-3/TRBV12-4; j_gene: TRBJ1-6; len: 12; CDR3aa: ASSWGQGSSPLH
v_gene: TRBV20-1; j_gene: TRBJ1-5; len: 11; CDR3aa: SARDPSGQPQH
v_gene: TRBV6-2/TRBV6-3; j_gene: TRBJ1-6; len: 16; CDR3aa: ASSYSSGREGRISPLH
v_gene: TRBV2; j_gene: TRBJ2-5; len: 13; CDR3aa: ASRTTSGMGETQY
v_gene: TRBV20-1; j_gene: TRBJ2-7; len: 11; CDR3aa: SARGEGGHEQY
v_gene: TRBV28; j_gene: TRBJ1-2; len: 11; CDR3aa: ASTGGPNYGYT
v_gene: TRBV2; j_gene: TRBJ2-4; len: 15; CDR3aa: ASRLGRDTGAKNIQY